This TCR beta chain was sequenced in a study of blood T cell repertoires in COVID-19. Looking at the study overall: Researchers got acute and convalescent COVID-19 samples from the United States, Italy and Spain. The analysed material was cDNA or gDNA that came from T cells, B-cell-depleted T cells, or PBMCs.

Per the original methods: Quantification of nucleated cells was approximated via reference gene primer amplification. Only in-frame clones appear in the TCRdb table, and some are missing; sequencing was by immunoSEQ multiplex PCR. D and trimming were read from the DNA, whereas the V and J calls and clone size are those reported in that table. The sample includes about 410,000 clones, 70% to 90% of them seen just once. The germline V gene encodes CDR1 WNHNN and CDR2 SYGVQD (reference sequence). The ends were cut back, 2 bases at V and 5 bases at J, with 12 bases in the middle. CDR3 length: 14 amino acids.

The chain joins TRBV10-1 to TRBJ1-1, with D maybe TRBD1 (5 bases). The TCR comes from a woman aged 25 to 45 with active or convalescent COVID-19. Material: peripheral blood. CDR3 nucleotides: TGCGCCAGCAGTGAGGGCCAGGGTTGGACTGAAGCTTTCTTT. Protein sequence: CASSEGQGWTEAFF.